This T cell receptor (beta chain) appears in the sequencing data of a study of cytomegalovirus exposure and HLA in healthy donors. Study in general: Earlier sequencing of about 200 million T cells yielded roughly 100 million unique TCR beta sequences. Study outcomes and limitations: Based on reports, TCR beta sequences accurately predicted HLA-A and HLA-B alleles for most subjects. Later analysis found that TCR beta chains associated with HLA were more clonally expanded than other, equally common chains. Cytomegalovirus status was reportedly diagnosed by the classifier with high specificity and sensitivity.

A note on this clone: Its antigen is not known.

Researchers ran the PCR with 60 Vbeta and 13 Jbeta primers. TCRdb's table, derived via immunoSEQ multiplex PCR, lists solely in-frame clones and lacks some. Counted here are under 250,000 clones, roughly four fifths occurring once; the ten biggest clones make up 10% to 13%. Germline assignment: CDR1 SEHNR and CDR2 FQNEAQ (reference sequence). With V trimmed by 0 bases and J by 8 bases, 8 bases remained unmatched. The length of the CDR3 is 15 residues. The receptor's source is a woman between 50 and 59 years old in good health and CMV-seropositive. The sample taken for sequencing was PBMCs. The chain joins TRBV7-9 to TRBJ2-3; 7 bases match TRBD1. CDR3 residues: CASSLAGTALGTQYF. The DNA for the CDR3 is TGTGCCAGCAGCTTAGCCGGGACAGCCCTCGGTACGCAGTATTTT.